Sequencing of this T cell receptor (beta chain) was carried out in a study of shared clonotypes between healthy human individuals (TCRdb year 2020). About the investigation overall: The cohort included a few men and a couple of women between 18 and 49 years of age. For each donor, CD4 naive and CD4 memory were each run on three plates, CD8 naive on two plates, and CD8 memory on one plate. To estimate repertoire size and how much clonotype sharing occurs between individuals, the study deeply sequenced the blood TCR repertoires of roughly 5 healthy adults. Different laboratories and diverse techniques were used to prepare libraries and sequence TCR repertoires, to increase sequencing depth and limit assay-specific biases. Per donor, leukapheresis produced somewhere between about 0.94 and 8.9 billion PBMCs.

In the case of this clone: What antigen it recognizes has not been identified. It has no much larger one-base neighbor in the sample; base qualities were not kept.

Healthy HIV-negative adults with no recently reported acute infections or vaccinations were included as donors. Every donor was a Caucasian adult living in Nashville, Tennessee, USA. CD4+ T cells were enriched by magnetic negative selection; naive cells were then positively selected on CD45RA, and the negative fraction formed the memory subset. Blood was obtained by leukapheresis, after which PBMCs were separated by Ficoll-Histopaque density gradient centrifugation and cryopreserved in liquid nitrogen vapor phase. Purity and quantity of every magnetically sorted T cell population were checked by analytical flow cytometry. Genomic DNA was isolated from every sorted fraction and measured by UV absorbance on a Nanodrop 2000c. Overall results and qualifications from the work: Sampling was restricted to blood, and TCR repertoires in tissues likely differ from the TCR repertoires found in blood. Naive subsets generally had larger estimated clonotype richness than memory subsets. Compared with non-shared clonotypes, clonotypes shared by all four sorted-subset donors had higher generation probabilities. Because the study included a small number of donors, the genetic and exposure-history diversity represented was limited. Incomplete sequencing was indicated by rarefaction of sorted-subset datasets, despite the large sequencing depth. Across a handful of donors, about 5.2% of naive CD4, roughly 3.4% of naive CD8, around 2.5% of memory CD4, and approximately 0.4% of memory CD8 clonotypes were shared. Pairwise subsampling indicated that sequencing depth was expected to affect the degree of clonotype sharing among donors.

Using the deep immunoSEQ assay, TCR CDR3 regions were amplified from genomic DNA by multiplex PCR. Extracted genomic DNA from each cell subset was distributed evenly across all wells of several immunoSEQ 96-well plates, and each plate was treated as a replicate. Each replicate PCR for sorted subsets received about 220 ng genomic DNA, equal to about 29,000 T cell genomes. The purified libraries were quantified using a Qubit 3.0 fluorometer, sized with a Bioanalyzer 2100, and then quantified again using the KAPA Library Quantification kit. Every immunoSEQ 96-well plate was sequenced on a dedicated single-read 150-cycle Illumina NextSeq 550 flow cell. The original methods were these. The immunoSEQ output contained only junctional sequences without quality scores, so filtering could not match that applied to full-length reads. Sequences were annotated with PyIR, a Python wrapper for IgBLAST v1.9, using IMGT germline references to assign V/J genes and CDR3. Any read was removed if the V/J assignment was weak (E-value above 1e-6), the CDR3 was missing, or the read contained stop codons, out-of-frame junctions, or ambiguous translated residues. V3J clonotypes were defined by identical inferred V gene, J gene, and CDR3 amino acid sequence. Percentage overlap between repertoires was calculated by dividing the number of shared unique clonotypes by the size of the smaller repertoire. Richness of each repertoire was evaluated using RTK rarefaction, the Chao1 estimator, and Recon v2.1 estimates of unobserved clonotypes. Generation probabilities were computed with OLGA for all TCRbeta clonotypes obtained by the gDNA method from several donors. TCRdb re-hosts the immuneACCESS table, in-frame sequences only. Its copies lack some clones; in the studies checked, an unresolved V gene accounts for under half of them, and the cause for the rest is not known. That table furnishes V, J and clone size, whereas the DNA furnished D and trimming. Recorded for this sample are over a million clones; 75% to 80% of them occurred a single time. The ten top clones hold roughly 0.62% of the sample.

The sequenced sample was memory CD4+ T cells from PBMCs. According to the study, the label for this sample's cell subset or site signals: CD45RA-negative fraction. This clonotype was obtained from a man aged 18-30 years in good health. Some clones in this sample may be carry-over from other donors' samples.

The nucleotides read TGTGCCAGTAGTATAAGCCAGATGAACACTGAAGCTTTCTTT. Its coded protein is CASSISQMNTEAFF. The rearrangement joined TRBV19 to TRBJ1-1; too little of a D gene remains to name it. Taken from the germline V gene (reference sequence), the CDR1 and CDR2 loops are LNHDA and SQIVND. The germline ends are 7 bases apart after V is trimmed by 2 bases and J by 0 bases. Taken from cysteine to phenylalanine, the CDR3 has 14 residues. Kept here is only the CDR3 DNA, which spans 42 bases and is read in frame from base 1.